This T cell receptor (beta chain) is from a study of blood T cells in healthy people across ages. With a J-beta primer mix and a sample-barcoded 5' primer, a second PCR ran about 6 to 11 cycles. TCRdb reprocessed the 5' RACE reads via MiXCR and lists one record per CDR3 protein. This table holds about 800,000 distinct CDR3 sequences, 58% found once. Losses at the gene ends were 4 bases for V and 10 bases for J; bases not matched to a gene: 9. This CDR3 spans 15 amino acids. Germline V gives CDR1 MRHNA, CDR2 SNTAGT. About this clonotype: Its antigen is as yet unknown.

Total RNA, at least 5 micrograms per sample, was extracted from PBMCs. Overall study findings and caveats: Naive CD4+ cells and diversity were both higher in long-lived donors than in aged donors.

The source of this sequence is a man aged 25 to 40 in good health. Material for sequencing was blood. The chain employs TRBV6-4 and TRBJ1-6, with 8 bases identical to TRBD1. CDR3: CASSADQGAPSPLHF. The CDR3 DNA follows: TGTGCCAGCAGTGCCGATCAGGGGGCCCCATCACCCCTCCACTTT.